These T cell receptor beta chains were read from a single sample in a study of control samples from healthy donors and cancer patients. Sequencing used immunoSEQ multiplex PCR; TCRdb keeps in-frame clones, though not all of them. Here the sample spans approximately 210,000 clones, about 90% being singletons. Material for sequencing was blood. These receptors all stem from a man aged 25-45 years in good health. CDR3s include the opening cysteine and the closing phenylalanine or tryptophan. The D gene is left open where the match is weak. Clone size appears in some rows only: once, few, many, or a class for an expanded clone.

CDR3: CASSLSPRDQPQHF
DNA: TGTGCCAGCAGCTTATCCCCGAGGGATCAGCCCCAGCATTTT
J: TRBJ1-5
V: TRBV11-2
D: -
size: once

CDR3: CASSGAGGSNQPQHF
DNA: TGTGCCAGTTCAGGGGCAGGGGGCAGCAATCAGCCCCAGCATTTT
J: TRBJ1-5
V: TRBV28
D: TRBD1
size: once

CDR3: CASLGTGLSDEQFF
DNA: TGTGCCAGCCTCGGGACAGGCCTTTCGGATGAGCAGTTCTTC
J: TRBJ2-1
V: TRBV2
D: TRBD1
size: -

CDR3: CASSSGRHSGNTIYF
DNA: TGCGCCAGCAGTTCTGGGCGGCACTCTGGAAACACCATATATTTT
J: TRBJ1-3
V: TRBV10-2
D: -
size: -

CDR3: CAWSVRGGNYGYTF
DNA: TGTGCCTGGAGTGTCCGAGGGGGAAACTATGGCTACACCTTC
J: TRBJ1-2
V: TRBV30
D: -
size: -

CDR3: CASSRRAEAFF
DNA: TGTGCCAGCAGCCGGAGGGCTGAAGCTTTCTTT
J: TRBJ1-1
V: TRBV5-6
D: -
size: -

CDR3: CASSQAQGVAFF
DNA: TGTGCCAGCAGCCAAGCCCAGGGAGTAGCTTTCTTT
J: TRBJ1-1
V: TRBV3-1/TRBV3-2
D: -
size: -

CDR3: CASSDTLPSGNTIYF
DNA: TGTGCCAGCAGTGACACGCTACCCTCTGGAAACACCATATATTTT
J: TRBJ1-3
V: TRBV7-2
D: -
size: -

CDR3: CASSLAGGSSYNEQFF
DNA: TGCGCCAGCAGTCTAGCGGGGGGGAGCTCCTACAATGAGCAGTTCTTC
J: TRBJ2-1
V: TRBV10-1
D: TRBD2
size: -

CDR3: CASTLGVGGAQPQHF
DNA: TGTGCCAGTACCCTGGGGGTAGGGGGCGCGCAGCCCCAGCATTTT
J: TRBJ1-5
V: TRBV19
D: TRBD1
size: -

CDR3: CAWSVIQETQYF
DNA: TGTGCCTGGAGTGTAATTCAAGAGACCCAGTACTTC
J: TRBJ2-5
V: TRBV30
D: -
size: -

CDR3: CASSVGSGEPYEQYF
DNA: TGTGCCAGCAGCGTAGGTTCAGGTGAACCCTACGAGCAGTACTTC
J: TRBJ2-7
V: TRBV9
D: -
size: -

CDR3: CASSQLNYGYTF
DNA: TGTGCCAGCAGCCAACTTAATTATGGCTACACCTTC
J: TRBJ1-2
V: TRBV3-1/TRBV3-2
D: -
size: -

CDR3: CATSDSRDGEKLFF
DNA: TGTGCCACCAGTGACTCTCGGGACGGCGAAAAACTGTTTTTT
J: TRBJ1-4
V: TRBV24-1
D: -
size: -

CDR3: CASSLGGNTEAFF
DNA: TGCGCCAGCAGCTTAGGAGGAAACACTGAAGCTTTCTTT
J: TRBJ1-1
V: TRBV5-1
D: -
size: -

CDR3: CASSRGQGHYGYTF
DNA: TGTGCCAGCAGCCGGGGACAGGGCCACTATGGCTACACCTTC
J: TRBJ1-2
V: TRBV3-1/TRBV3-2
D: TRBD1
size: once

CDR3: CASRRREKLFF
DNA: TGTGCCAGCAGGAGGCGGGAAAAACTGTTTTTT
J: TRBJ1-4
V: TRBV6-5
D: -
size: -

CDR3: CASSNGRLLAKNIQYF
DNA: TGTGCCAGCAGCAACGGACGCCTGCTAGCCAAAAACATTCAGTACTTC
J: TRBJ2-4
V: TRBV7-9
D: -
size: -

CDR3: CASSIDRGREQYF
DNA: TGTGCCAGTAGTATAGACAGGGGGCGCGAGCAGTACTTC
J: TRBJ2-7
V: TRBV19
D: TRBD1
size: few

CDR3: CATSRGAVNTDTQYF
DNA: TGTGCCACCAGCAGAGGAGCGGTCAACACAGATACGCAGTATTTT
J: TRBJ2-3
V: TRBV15
D: -
size: -

CDR3: CASPQGGLADTDTQYF
DNA: TGTGCCAGCCCCCAGGGTGGACTAGCGGACACAGATACGCAGTATTTT
J: TRBJ2-3
V: TRBV7-9
D: TRBD2
size: -

CDR3: CASRPEGFSNQPQHF
DNA: TGTGCCAGCAGACCGGAGGGGTTCAGCAATCAGCCCCAGCATTTT
J: TRBJ1-5
V: TRBV6-4
D: -
size: -

CDR3: CAWTTGDKLFF
DNA: TGTGCCTGGACTACAGGGGACAAACTGTTTTTT
J: TRBJ1-4
V: TRBV30
D: TRBD1
size: -

CDR3: CASSFRQGSVMEQFF
DNA: TGTGCCAGCAGTTTTCGACAGGGATCGGTCATGGAGCAGTTCTTC
J: TRBJ2-1
V: TRBV5-8
D: TRBD1
size: -

CDR3: CASSLDVDRGWNSPLHF
DNA: TGCGCCAGCAGCTTGGATGTGGACAGGGGCTGGAATTCACCCCTCCACTTT
J: TRBJ1-6
V: TRBV5-1
D: TRBD1
size: -

CDR3: CASSADRHTDTQYF
DNA: TGTGCCAGCAGTGCCGACAGACACACAGATACGCAGTATTTT
J: TRBJ2-3
V: TRBV2
D: -
size: -

CDR3: CASRNRGFSEAFF
DNA: TGTGCCAGCAGGAACAGGGGGTTTTCTGAAGCTTTCTTT
J: TRBJ1-1
V: TRBV12-3/TRBV12-4
D: TRBD1
size: -

CDR3: CAARRDGRTSDGEQYF
DNA: TGTGCCGCCAGAAGGGACGGGCGGACTAGCGACGGCGAGCAGTACTTC
J: TRBJ2-7
V: TRBV27
D: TRBD2
size: -

CDR3: CASSPVLGGPKETQYF
DNA: TGTGCCAGCAGTCCCGTACTCGGGGGGCCCAAAGAGACCCAGTACTTC
J: TRBJ2-5
V: TRBV27
D: -
size: -

CDR3: CASSPTRTSGGTYNEQFF
DNA: TGTGCCAGCAGCCCAACTAGGACTAGCGGGGGCACCTACAATGAGCAGTTCTTC
J: TRBJ2-1
V: TRBV3-1/TRBV3-2
D: TRBD2
size: -

CDR3: CASSVGVDPDTQYF
DNA: TGTGCCAGCAGCGTAGGGGTAGACCCGGATACCCAGTACTTC
J: TRBJ2-5
V: TRBV9
D: -
size: -

CDR3: CASRGQNTGELFF
DNA: TGTGCCAGCAGGGGACAAAACACCGGGGAGCTGTTTTTT
J: TRBJ2-2
V: TRBV2
D: -
size: -

CDR3: CATSRDLNYGYTF
DNA: TGTGCCACCAGCAGAGATTTGAACTATGGCTACACCTTC
J: TRBJ1-2
V: TRBV15
D: -
size: -

CDR3: CASTRTWRDTQYF
DNA: TGTGCCAGTACCAGAACATGGCGGGATACGCAGTATTTT
J: TRBJ2-3
V: TRBV19
D: -
size: -

CDR3: CATGNTGELFF
DNA: TGTGCCACCGGGAACACCGGGGAGCTGTTTTTT
J: TRBJ2-2
V: TRBV19
D: -
size: -

CDR3: CASTTGALNQPQHF
DNA: TGTGCCAGCACAACGGGGGCCCTCAATCAGCCCCAGCATTTT
J: TRBJ1-5
V: TRBV28
D: -
size: once

CDR3: CASSQGWLGGISAYEQYF
DNA: TGTGCCAGCAGCCAAGGGTGGCTGGGGGGGATCTCTGCCTACGAGCAGTACTTC
J: TRBJ2-7
V: TRBV4-2
D: TRBD2
size: -

CDR3: CASSLDRGQDEAFF
DNA: TGTGCCAGCAGCCTGGACAGGGGGCAGGATGAAGCTTTCTTT
J: TRBJ1-1
V: TRBV14
D: TRBD1
size: -

CDR3: CSVAPRGADQPQHF
DNA: TGCAGCGTCGCGCCGAGAGGGGCGGATCAGCCCCAGCATTTT
J: TRBJ1-5
V: TRBV29-1
D: -
size: -

CDR3: CASNYPGSDYGYTF
DNA: TGTGCCAGTAATTACCCAGGGTCTGACTATGGCTACACCTTC
J: TRBJ1-2
V: TRBV19
D: -
size: -

CDR3: CASSYSVSGGAYTGELFF
DNA: TGTGCCAGCAGTTACTCGGTTAGCGGGGGGGCTTACACCGGGGAGCTGTTTTTT
J: TRBJ2-2
V: TRBV6-2/TRBV6-3
D: TRBD2
size: -

CDR3: CASSDVGTGNTEAFF
DNA: TGTGCCAGCAGTGACGTCGGGACAGGGAACACTGAAGCTTTCTTT
J: TRBJ1-1
V: TRBV2
D: TRBD1
size: -

CDR3: CASMVLWDRGSEKLFF
DNA: TGTGCCAGCATGGTTTTATGGGACAGGGGTTCTGAAAAACTGTTTTTT
J: TRBJ1-4
V: TRBV2
D: TRBD1
size: -

CDR3: CASGLPQTGNYGYTF
DNA: TGTGCTAGTGGTTTACCCCAGACAGGAAACTATGGCTACACCTTC
J: TRBJ1-2
V: TRBV12-5
D: -
size: -

CDR3: CASRPSRGYTEAFF
DNA: TGTGCCAGCCGCCCATCCCGGGGCTACACTGAAGCTTTCTTT
J: TRBJ1-1
V: TRBV19
D: -
size: -

CDR3: CAWAVWGSYEQYF
DNA: TGTGCCTGGGCAGTCTGGGGATCCTACGAGCAGTACTTC
J: TRBJ2-7
V: TRBV30
D: -
size: -

CDR3: CASSFGASTEAFF
DNA: TGTGCCAGCAGCTTTGGGGCGAGCACTGAAGCTTTCTTT
J: TRBJ1-1
V: TRBV7-3
D: -
size: -

CDR3: CAWSGGTGGPQYF
DNA: TGTGCCTGGAGTGGGGGGACAGGTGGTCCTCAGTACTTC
J: TRBJ2-7
V: TRBV30
D: TRBD1
size: -

CDR3: CASSPRDYGYTF
DNA: TGTGCCAGCAGTCCGAGAGACTATGGCTACACCTTC
J: TRBJ1-2
V: TRBV25-1
D: -
size: -